The sample holds one count of the clone carrying this T cell receptor (beta chain). Patients of the Seattle cohort, enrolled during active infection, were followed longitudinally. This sample stems from a study of blood T cell repertoires in COVID-19. For the study at large: Whether acute or convalescent, the COVID-19 samples came from the United States, Italy and Spain.

Only in-frame clones appear in the TCRdb table, and some are missing; sequencing was by immunoSEQ multiplex PCR. Found here are around 80,000 clones, 65% to 85% of them singletons; the top ten hold 9.5% to 15%. This receptor was taken from a man in his fifties with COVID-19, enrolled during active disease. Sequencing was done on a sample of peripheral blood.

DNA for the CDR3: TGTGCCAGCAGTTCCAAATCGTCGGGTGGTCAGCCCCAGCATTTT. Protein sequence: CASSSKSSGGQPQHF. The V call is TRBV3-1 (or the pseudogene TRBV3-2), the J call TRBJ1-5; the D is unclear. The V end lost 6 bases, the J end lost 6 bases, and 18 bases lay between the germline ends. The CDR3 totals 15 residues. The germline gives CDR1 LGHDT, CDR2 YNNKEL (reference sequence).